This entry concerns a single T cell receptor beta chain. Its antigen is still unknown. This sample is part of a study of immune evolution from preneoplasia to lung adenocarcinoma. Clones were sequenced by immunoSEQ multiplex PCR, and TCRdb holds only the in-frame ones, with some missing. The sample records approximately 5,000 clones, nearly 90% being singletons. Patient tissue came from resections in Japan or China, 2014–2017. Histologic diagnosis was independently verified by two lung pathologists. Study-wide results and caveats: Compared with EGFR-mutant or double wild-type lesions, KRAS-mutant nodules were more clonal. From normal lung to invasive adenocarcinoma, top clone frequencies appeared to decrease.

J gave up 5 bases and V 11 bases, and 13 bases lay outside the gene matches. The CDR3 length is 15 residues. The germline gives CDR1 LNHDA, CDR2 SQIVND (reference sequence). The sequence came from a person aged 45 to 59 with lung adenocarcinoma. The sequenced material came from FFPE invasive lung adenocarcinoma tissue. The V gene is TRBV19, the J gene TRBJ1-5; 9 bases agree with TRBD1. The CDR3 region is CAGLGQGPSDQPQHF. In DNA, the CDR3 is TGTGCCGGTCTCGGACAGGGGCCATCGGATCAGCCCCAGCATTTT. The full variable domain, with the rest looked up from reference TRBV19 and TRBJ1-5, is DGGITQSPKYLFRKEGQNVTLSCEQNLNHDAMYWYRQDPGQGLRLIYYSQIVNDFQKGDIAEGYSVSREKKESFPLTVTSAQKNPTAFYLCAGLGQGPSDQPQHFGDGTRLSIL.